The 24 T cell receptor beta chains in this list originate from one sample, sequenced in a study of stem cell transplantation in POMP-related autoinflammatory disease (dated by TCRdb to the early 2020s). The library relied on the immunoSEQ multiplex PCR assay. The clones in this table, taken by TCRdb from immuneACCESS, are in-frame only. Not every clone is retained; where verified, under half of the shortfall comes from an unresolved V gene, and the cause of the rest is unknown. This sample comprises 6,500 to 7,500 clones, less than 90% of them detected only once. The ten largest clones capture about 4.2% of the sample. Material for sequencing was a CXCR5-defined cell subset from PBMCs. These receptor sequences come from a human donor in good health.

The CDR3 loop is CASSAVGGFNEQFF. Here the CDR3 DNA reads TGTGCCAGCAGCGCCGTAGGGGGGTTTAATGAGCAGTTCTTC. The genes are TRBV11-1 and TRBJ2-1, with D possibly called TRBD1 or TRBD2 (6 bases each). Germline assignment: CDR1 SGHAT and CDR2 FQDESV (reference sequence). This CDR3 is 14 amino acids long. Trimming shortened V by 5 bases and J by 7 bases, and 15 bases separated the two germline ends.

The gene calls are TRBV5-4 and TRBJ1-1; TRBD1 agrees at 7 bases. CDR1 is SGHNT, CDR2 YYREEE, per germline (reference sequence). The CDR3 length is 14 residues. The trim removed 4 bases at V and 0 bases at J, leaving 3 bases unmatched. The CDR3 nucleotides read TGTGCCAGCAGCGTACAGGGGATGAACACTGAAGCTTTCTTT. It encodes CASSVQGMNTEAFF.

The CDR3 nucleotides read TGTGCCAGCAGTGAGAATCCTCTCTATGGCTACACCTTC. Translation: CASSENPLYGYTF. The rearrangement links TRBV6-6 to TRBJ1-2; D uncertain. V was trimmed by 5 bases and J by 4 bases, leaving 11 bases between them. Per germline, CDR1 MNHNY and CDR2 SVGAGI (reference sequence). CDR3 length: 13 amino acids.

The rearrangement links TRBV18 to TRBJ1-5; 12 bases are shared with TRBD1. The ends lost 2 bases at V and 2 bases at J; junction bases unmatched: 10. Germline V lookup: CDR1 KGHSH, CDR2 LQKENI. The CDR3 runs 19 residues. In DNA form, the CDR3 reads TGTGCCAGCTCACCAAGGGACAGGGGGCTTGAAGGGGGCAATCAGCCCCAGCATTTT. Translating it yields CASSPRDRGLEGGNQPQHF.

This clone was picked up one time. The chain has TRBV6-6 and TRBJ1-6; 7 bases fit TRBD1. The length of the CDR3 is 15 residues. J gave up 10 bases and V 7 bases, and 13 bases lay outside the gene matches. The V gene's germline CDR1 is MNHNY and CDR2 SVGAGI (reference sequence). CDR3 sequence reads: CASTDLGTAGSPLHF. For the CDR3, the DNA is TGTGCCAGCACCGATCTCGGGACAGCCGGCTCACCCCTCCACTTT.

This clone was counted a single time. The V and J genes are TRBV2 and TRBJ2-3, with 13 bases fitting TRBD2. The CDR3 loop spans 19 amino acids. The germline CDR1 and CDR2 sequences are SNHLY and FYNNEI. The junction had 12 bases not matched to a gene; V was cut back by 6 bases and J by 0 bases. The CDR3 here is CASRRALGGLAGSTDTQYF. DNA for the CDR3: TGTGCCAGCAGGAGGGCTTTGGGGGGACTAGCGGGGAGCACAGATACGCAGTATTTT.

This clone was observed a handful of times. V gene TRBV9 combines with J gene TRBJ1-2; 9 positions match TRBD1. In germline, CDR1 is SGDLS, CDR2 YYNGEE. J lost 8 bases, V lost 4 bases, and 9 bases had no gene match. The CDR3 runs to 14 residues. The CDR3 loop is CASSPPQGAGGYTF. The DNA of the CDR3 is TGTGCCAGCAGCCCCCCACAGGGGGCTGGAGGCTACACCTTC.

The gene calls are TRBV21-1 and TRBJ1-1. TRBV21-1 is designated a pseudogene. The CDR3 has 17 amino acids. The CDR3 spells CASSNLNSGGRRTEAFF. The CDR3 nucleotides read TGTGCCAGCAGCAACTTAAACTCCGGGGGGCGGAGGACTGAAGCTTTCTTT.

This clone was detected only a few times. The V gene is TRBV5-1, the J gene TRBJ2-3; D is unclear. The CDR3 totals 15 residues. CDR1 and CDR2 from the germline V gene are SGHRS and YFSETQ. Trimming removed 4 bases at V and 2 bases at J, with 14 bases between. The DNA for the CDR3 is TGCGCCAGCAGCCCCGACGGAAACCCCACAGATACGCAGTATTTT. Translation: CASSPDGNPTDTQYF.

The chain links TRBV7-9 to TRBJ1-4; 7 nucleotides line up with TRBD1. The trim removed 6 bases at V and 7 bases at J, leaving 11 bases unmatched. Germline V CDR1 and CDR2: SEHNR, FQNEAQ (reference sequence). This CDR3 region has 15 residues. CDR3 sequence (DNA): TGTGCCAGCAGGCGCGACAGGGTCGGGGGTGAAAAACTGTTTTTT. This gives the protein CASRRDRVGGEKLFF.

The chain combines TRBV10-1 with TRBJ1-5; D is undetermined. Germline V gene sequence: CDR1 WNHNN, CDR2 SYGVQD (reference sequence). V lost 1 base and J 4 bases, leaving 11 bases between the germline ends. This CDR3 region has 15 residues. In DNA, the CDR3 is TGCGCCAGCAGTGAGTTGAGTGTTAGGAATCAGCCCCAGCATTTT. Amino acids: CASSELSVRNQPQHF.

The chain employs TRBV11-1 and TRBJ2-3, with D possibly matching TRBD1 (5 bases). CDR3 size: 15 residues. The germline V gene encodes CDR1 SGHAT and CDR2 FQDESV (reference sequence). Trimming removed 5 bases from V and 0 bases from J, with 12 bases in between. The CDR3 DNA reads TGTGCCAGCAGCCCCTTTACAGGCAGCACAGATACGCAGTATTTT. Amino acids: CASSPFTGSTDTQYF.

V is TRBV6-5 and J is TRBJ2-3; the D is unclear. CDR1 MNHEY and CDR2 SVGAGI come from the germline V gene. The CDR3 runs to 14 residues. Trimming took 0 bases from V and 7 from J, leaving 11 bases between them. The CDR3 is CASSYSPGAYTQYF. DNA of the CDR3: TGTGCCAGCAGTTACTCACCCGGCGCTTATACGCAGTATTTT.

The rearrangement uses TRBV10-2 and TRBJ2-2; possibly TRBD2 for D (7 bases). The V gene lost 7 bases and the J gene lost 2 bases, with 14 bases spanning the gap. The CDR3 runs 15 residues. Germline values: CDR1 WSHSY, CDR2 SAAADI. The CDR3 here is CASIGGGSNTGELFF. CDR3 sequence (DNA): TGCGCCAGCATTGGCGGGGGCTCAAACACCGGGGAGCTGTTTTTT.

The chain joins TRBV2 to TRBJ1-1; D is ambiguous. Germline CDR1 and CDR2: SNHLY and FYNNEI. The ends were cut back, 6 bases at V and 5 bases at J, with 13 bases in the middle. The CDR3 runs to 13 residues. CDR3 nucleotide sequence: TGTGCCAGCAGCGTCCTTTTCAGTACTGAAGCTTTCTTT. Its translation: CASSVLFSTEAFF.

The chain joins TRBV6-5 to TRBJ1-1; no firm D call. V was trimmed by 6 bases and J by 6 bases, leaving 17 bases between them. Looked up from germline, CDR1 is MNHEY and CDR2 is SVGAGI. The CDR3 extends over 14 amino acids. CDR3 nucleotide sequence: TGTGCCAGCAGCAAGGACCGAGGATCCCCTGAAGCTTTCTTT. Amino acid sequence: CASSKDRGSPEAFF.

The V gene is TRBV15, the J gene TRBJ1-1, with D perhaps matching TRBD1 (6 bases). CDR1 and CDR2 (germline): LNHNV, YYDKDF (reference sequence). The CDR3 runs to 15 residues. The V end lost 1 base, the J end lost 2 bases, and 11 bases lay between the germline ends. CDR3 region: CATSRVSGANTEAFF. CDR3 bases: TGTGCCACCAGCAGAGTTTCGGGGGCTAACACTGAAGCTTTCTTT.

The gene calls are TRBV11-3 and TRBJ1-1; 7 bases are shared with TRBD1. The CDR3 is 19 residues long. With V trimmed by 6 bases and J by 0 bases, 19 bases remained unmatched. CDR1 SGHNT and CDR2 YENEEA come from the germline V gene. The CDR3 DNA sequence: TGTGCCAGCAGACTAAGGGGGACGGACCAGGGGGTCATGAACACTGAAGCTTTCTTT. It yields the protein CASRLRGTDQGVMNTEAFF.

The chain has TRBV7-3 and TRBJ2-5, with 7 positions matching TRBD2. This CDR3 has 16 amino acids. Germline V gene lookup returns CDR1 SGHTA and CDR2 FQGTGA. V shed 3 bases and J 1 base; nucleotides not matched to a gene: 8. The CDR3 sequence is CASSLGRGSFQETQYF. In DNA form, the CDR3 reads TGTGCCAGCAGCTTGGGGCGGGGGTCCTTCCAAGAGACCCAGTACTTC.

The chain carries TRBV19 and TRBJ1-4, with D unresolved. Germline V lookup: CDR1 LNHDA, CDR2 SQIVND (reference sequence). The V end lost 4 bases, the J end lost 4 bases, and 13 bases lay between the germline ends. The CDR3 has 15 amino acids. The CDR3 sequence: CASSSRQPGNEKLFF. In DNA form, the CDR3 reads TGTGCCAGTAGTAGTCGTCAACCCGGTAATGAAAAACTGTTTTTT. Variable domain in full (rest from reference TRBV19 and TRBJ1-4): DGGITQSPKYLFRKEGQNVTLSCEQNLNHDAMYWYRQDPGQGLRLIYYSQIVNDFQKGDIAEGYSVSREKKESFPLTVTSAQKNPTAFYLCASSSRQPGNEKLFFGSGTQLSVL.

This chain connects TRBV7-9 to TRBJ1-2, with 9 nucleotides matching TRBD1. V lost 2 bases and J lost 2; bases outside the gene matches: 0. Germline CDR1 and CDR2: SEHNR and FQNEAQ (reference sequence). This CDR3 comprises 14 residues. Here the CDR3 DNA reads TGTGCCAGCAGCTTAACAGGGGGCAACTATGGCTACACCTTC. Protein: CASSLTGGNYGYTF.

The chain links TRBV1 to TRBJ2-3. TRBV1 is shown as a pseudogene. CDR3 length: 15 residues. CDR3 in amino acids: CTSRGAGCSTDTQYF. CDR3 nucleotides: TGCACCAGCAGGGGAGCAGGGTGTAGCACAGATACGCAGTATTTT.

The genes are TRBV10-3 and TRBJ2-5; 8 nucleotides agree with TRBD2. V shed 6 bases, J shed 1 base, and the junction held 13 bases outside the gene matches. CDR1 ENHRY and CDR2 SYGVKD come from the germline V gene. This CDR3 has 17 amino acids. In nucleotides, the CDR3 is TGTGCCATCAGCCCTGGGCGGGGCGGGGGGCGCCAAGAGACCCAGTACTTC. This gives the protein CAISPGRGGGRQETQYF.

This chain connects TRBV6-5 to TRBJ1-1, with D uncertain. Germline-derived CDR1 and CDR2 are MNHEY and SVGAGI. The CDR3 has 13 amino acids. V lost 2 bases to trimming and J lost 4 bases, with 8 bases between them. DNA of the CDR3: TGTGCCAGCAGTTACGAGGTGGGCACTGAAGCTTTCTTT. Encoded protein: CASSYEVGTEAFF.